This TCR beta chain is drawn from a study of early T cells in non-severe SARS-CoV-2 infection. Researchers attached unique molecular identifiers to individual cDNA molecules. TCRdb independently ran MiXCR on the 5' RACE reads; one entry per CDR3 protein. The profile shows fewer than 75,000 distinct CDR3 sequences, roughly a fifth of them singletons. Study outcomes and limitations: Reliance on VDJdb matching favored anti-spike CD8 responses; private and CD4 specificities were missed.

This clonotype was picked up a small number of times. Antigen: not known. CDR1 and CDR2 from the germline V gene are SGHVS and FNYEAQ. J gave up 4 bases and V 3 bases, and 10 bases lay outside the gene matches. The CDR3 is made up of 16 amino acids. The source material was whole blood, sampled at baseline. This receptor was identified in an adult who was a healthcare worker with PCR-confirmed SARS-CoV-2 infection or an uninfected control (not recorded which). The chain has TRBV7-6 and TRBJ2-7, with 9 bases matching TRBD1. CDR3 nucleotides: TGTGCCAGCAGCTTCCCCCCCGGACAGGGGCCATACGAGCAGTACTTC. It codes for CASSFPPGQGPYEQYF.